This T cell receptor (beta chain) was obtained from a study of beta chain features in type 1 diabetes. General study points: Moderate yet significant TCRB CDR3 shortening was seen in Type 1 diabetes patients in all four CD4+ subsets. Overrepresentation of cells with high TCR expression could result from cDNA sequencing.

V lost 0 bases and J 0 bases, leaving 9 bases between the germline ends. Looked up from germline, CDR1 is SGDLS and CDR2 is YYNGEE. The CDR3 is 15 amino acids. Of the isolated RNA, all was reverse transcribed, and so the sequenced material was expressed TCRB transcripts. The average read count of naive, central memory and regulatory T cell samples was some 3.8 million. Libraries were prepared by immunoSEQ multiplex PCR; TCRdb keeps only in-frame clonotypes and omits some of them. The repertoire holds hundreds of thousands of clones, with 11% as singletons. A single heparinised blood sample, averaging about 120 mL, was obtained per donor. Notes on this clone: Antigen unknown.

The chain couples TRBV9 to TRBJ1-1; D gene ambiguous. This TCR derives from a man aged 25 to 40 with type 1 diabetes. The sample comprised naive CD4+ T cells from blood. The CDR3 sequence: CASSVVGGLNTEAFF. For the CDR3, the DNA is TGTGCCAGCAGCGTAGTTGGCGGCTTGAACACTGAAGCTTTCTTT.